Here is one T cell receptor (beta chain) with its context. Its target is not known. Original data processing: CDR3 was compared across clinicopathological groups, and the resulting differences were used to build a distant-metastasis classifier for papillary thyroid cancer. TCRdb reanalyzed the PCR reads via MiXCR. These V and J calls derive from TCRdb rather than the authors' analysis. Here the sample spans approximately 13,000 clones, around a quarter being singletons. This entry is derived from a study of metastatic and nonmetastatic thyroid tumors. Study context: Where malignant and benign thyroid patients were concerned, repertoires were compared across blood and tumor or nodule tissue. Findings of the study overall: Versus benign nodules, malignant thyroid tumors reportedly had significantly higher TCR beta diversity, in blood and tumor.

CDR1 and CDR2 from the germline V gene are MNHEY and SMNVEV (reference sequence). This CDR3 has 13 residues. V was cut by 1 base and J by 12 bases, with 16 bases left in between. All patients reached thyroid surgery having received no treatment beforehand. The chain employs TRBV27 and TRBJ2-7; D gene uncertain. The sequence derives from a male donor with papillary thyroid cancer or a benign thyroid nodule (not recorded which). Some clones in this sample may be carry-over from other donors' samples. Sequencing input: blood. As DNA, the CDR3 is TGTGCCAGCAGTTTATTGGAAGTCAGAAGTCCGTACTTC. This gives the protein CASSLLEVRSPYF.